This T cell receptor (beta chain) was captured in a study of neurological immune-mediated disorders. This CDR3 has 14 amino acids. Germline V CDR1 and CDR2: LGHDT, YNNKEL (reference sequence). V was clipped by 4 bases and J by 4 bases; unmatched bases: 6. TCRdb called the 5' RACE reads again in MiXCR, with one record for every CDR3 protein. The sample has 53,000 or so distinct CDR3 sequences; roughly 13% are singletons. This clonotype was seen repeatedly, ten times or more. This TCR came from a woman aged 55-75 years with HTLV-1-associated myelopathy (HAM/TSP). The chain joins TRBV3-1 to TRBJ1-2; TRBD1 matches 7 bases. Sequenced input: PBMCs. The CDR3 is CASSPRDSFYGYTF. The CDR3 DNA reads TGTGCCAGCAGCCCACGGGACAGCTTCTATGGCTACACCTTC.